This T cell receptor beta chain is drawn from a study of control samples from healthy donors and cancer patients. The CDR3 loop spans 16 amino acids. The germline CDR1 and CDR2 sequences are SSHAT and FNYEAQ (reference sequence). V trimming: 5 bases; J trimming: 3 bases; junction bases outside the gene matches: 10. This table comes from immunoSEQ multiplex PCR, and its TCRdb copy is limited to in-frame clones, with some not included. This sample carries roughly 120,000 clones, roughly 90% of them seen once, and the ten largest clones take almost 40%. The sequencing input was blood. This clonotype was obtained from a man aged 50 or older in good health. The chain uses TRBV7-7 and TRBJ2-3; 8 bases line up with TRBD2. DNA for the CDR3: TGTGCCAGCAGCGTAGGACTAGCCCAGGGTACAGATACGCAGTATTTT. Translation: CASSVGLAQGTDTQYF.